Following are 13 T cell receptor beta chains from one sample sequenced in a study of blood T cell repertoires in COVID-19. The table came from immunoSEQ multiplex PCR; TCRdb's copy has only in-frame clones and leaves some out. The profile shows more than 200,000 clones, 85% to 90% of them singletons. The sequenced sample was peripheral blood. Receptor source: a woman in her 50s with acute or convalescent COVID-19.

The chain couples TRBV5-1 to TRBJ2-1, with a weak D call TRBD1 (5 bases). CDR1 SGHRS and CDR2 YFSETQ come from the germline V gene. The CDR3 loop spans 18 amino acids. V was pared by 1 base and J by 0 bases, with 17 bases between. The CDR3 region is CASSLSLRDNYSYNEQFF. CDR3 in DNA: TGCGCCAGCAGCTTGTCCCTCAGGGATAACTACTCCTACAATGAGCAGTTCTTC.

Only a few counts were recorded for this clone. The V call is TRBV30, the J call TRBJ1-1, with D unresolved. CDR3 length equals 11 residues. Germline lookup yields CDR1 GTSNPN and CDR2 SVGIG (reference sequence). Trimming shortened V by 1 base and J by 11 bases, and 11 bases separated the two germline ends. The CDR3 sequence: CAWSASRAAFF. In DNA, the CDR3 is TGTGCCTGGAGTGCGTCCCGAGCGGCTTTCTTT.

The chain joins TRBV9 to TRBJ1-3; D unresolved. Germline CDR1 reads SGDLS; CDR2 reads YYNGEE. Between the trimmed V and J ends, which lost 4 bases and 2 bases, there was a span of 10 bases. CDR3 length equals 14 residues. This chain's CDR3 is CASSPGSAGNTIYF. In DNA, the CDR3 is TGTGCCAGCAGCCCGGGGAGCGCTGGAAACACCATATATTTT. Full variable domain (outside the CDR3, taken from reference TRBV9 and TRBJ1-3): DSGVTQTPKHLITATGQRVTLRCSPRSGDLSVYWYQQSLDQGLQFLIQYYNGEERAKGNILERFSAQQFPDLHSELNLSSLELGDSALYFCASSPGSAGNTIYFGEGSWLTVV.

The chain links TRBV18 to TRBJ1-1; 8 bases line up with TRBD1. CDR3 length: 15 residues. The germline gives CDR1 KGHSH, CDR2 LQKENI. The trim removed 3 bases at V and 7 bases at J, leaving 10 bases unmatched. Here the CDR3 DNA reads TGTGCCAGCTCACCTCGAGCCGGGACAGGCGGTGAAGCTTTCTTT. Its translation is CASSPRAGTGGEAFF. The full variable domain, in which reference TRBV18 and TRBJ1-1 provide the parts outside the CDR3, is NAGVMQNPRHLVRRRGQEARLRCSPMKGHSHVYWYRQLPEEGLKFMVYLQKENIIDESGMPKERFSAEFPKEGPSILRIQQVVRGDSAAYFCASSPRAGTGGEAFFGQGTRLTVV.

The chain joins TRBV3-1 (or the pseudogene TRBV3-2) to TRBJ1-3, with a tentative D call TRBD1 (5 bases). Germline CDR1 is LGHDT and CDR2 is YNNKEL (reference sequence). V was trimmed by 1 base and J by 3 bases, leaving 7 bases between them. The CDR3 is 14 residues long. CDR3 in DNA: TGTGCCAGCAGCCAAGGGGGGGATGGAAACACCATATATTTT. Its protein is CASSQGGDGNTIYF.

The gene calls are TRBV5-1 and TRBJ2-5; no clear D. The CDR3 is 13 amino acids. The germline V gene encodes CDR1 SGHRS and CDR2 YFSETQ. Trimming cost V 3 bases and J 3 bases, with 9 bases left between them. The CDR3 loop reads CASSSRIEETQYF. DNA of the CDR3: TGCGCCAGCAGCTCCAGGATCGAAGAGACCCAGTACTTC.

CDR3 nucleotide sequence: TGTGCCAGCAGACGACTAGCGGGGAGGTTCACAGATACGCAGTATTTT. It encodes CASRRLAGRFTDTQYF. The chain joins TRBV4-2 to TRBJ2-3; TRBD2 aligns across 11 bases. This CDR3 has 16 residues. In germline, CDR1 is LGHNA, CDR2 YNFKEQ. With 6 bases clipped from V and 2 bases from J, the junction kept 7 bases outside the gene matches.

The chain is built from TRBV24-1 and TRBJ1-5, with D perhaps TRBD1 (5 bases). V was shortened by 5 bases and J by 1 base, with 14 bases between the two germline ends. Germline V gene lookup returns CDR1 KGHDR and CDR2 SFDVKD. This CDR3 spans 16 amino acids. The CDR3 DNA reads as TGTGCCACCAGTGCCGGCACAGGTGGGAGCAATCAGCCCCAGCATTTT. This gives the protein CATSAGTGGSNQPQHF.

The rearrangement links TRBV18 to TRBJ2-5; weak D call: TRBD1 (6 bases). The CDR3 contains 15 residues. Trimming stripped 3 bases from V and 3 bases from J, with 14 bases between. The germline CDR1 and CDR2 sequences are KGHSH and LQKENI. CDR3 protein: CASSPGHGAEETQYF. The CDR3 bases are TGTGCCAGCTCACCGGGACACGGAGCTGAAGAGACCCAGTACTTC. The whole variable domain, remainder taken from reference TRBV18 and TRBJ2-5, is NAGVMQNPRHLVRRRGQEARLRCSPMKGHSHVYWYRQLPEEGLKFMVYLQKENIIDESGMPKERFSAEFPKEGPSILRIQQVVRGDSAAYFCASSPGHGAEETQYFGPGTRLLVL.

This chain uses TRBV19 with TRBJ2-3; TRBD2 is a possible D gene (5 bases). The CDR3 is made up of 16 amino acids. Trimming pared 2 bases from V and 1 base from J, leaving 13 bases between. CDR1 and CDR2 (germline): LNHDA, SQIVND (reference sequence). CDR3 bases: TGTGCCAGTAGTATATTTGGGTCCGGGGGCACAGATACGCAGTATTTT. Amino acid sequence: CASSIFGSGGTDTQYF.

The gene calls are TRBV7-2 and TRBJ1-5; possible D gene TRBD1, 5 bases. CDR3 length equals 14 residues. CDR1 and CDR2 from the germline V gene are SGHTA and FQGNSA. V was pared by 0 bases and J by 2 bases, with 5 bases between. CDR3 bases: TGTGCCAGCAGCTTAGCAGGGGGCAATCAGCCCCAGCATTTT. It translates to CASSLAGGNQPQHF.

The chain links TRBV7-8 to TRBJ2-2; D ambiguous. V lost 6 bases, J lost 0 bases, and 11 bases lay in between. The germline CDR1 and CDR2 sequences are SGHVS and FQNEAQ. This CDR3 spans 15 amino acids. The CDR3 sequence is CASSRRVPNTGELFF. DNA for the CDR3: TGTGCCAGCAGTAGACGGGTCCCGAACACCGGGGAGCTGTTTTTT.

V and J are TRBV3-1 (or the pseudogene TRBV3-2) and TRBJ2-1; tentatively, D is TRBD2 (6 bases). Germline loops: CDR1 LGHDT, CDR2 YNNKEL (reference sequence). This CDR3 contains 12 residues. Trimming stripped 4 bases from V and 7 bases from J, with 8 bases between. CDR3: CASSLRENEQFF. CDR3 DNA sequence: TGTGCCAGCAGCCTCCGGGAGAATGAGCAGTTCTTC.